The text below deals with one TCR beta chain. What it recognizes is unknown. J lost 4 bases, V lost 5 bases, and 7 bases had no gene match. Germline values: CDR1 MNHEY, CDR2 SMNVEV (reference sequence). The CDR3 totals 15 residues. This entry is derived from a study of cytomegalovirus exposure and HLA in healthy donors. Study findings and constraints: Likely technical artifact: a cluster of highly shared sequence variants.

Primers included in the PCR were 60 Vbeta and 13 Jbeta primers. Profiling relied on immunoSEQ multiplex PCR, and the TCRdb table lists in-frame clones only, not all of them. The data contain about 200,000 clones, 70% to 80% of them seen just once; the ten biggest clones take up around 4.3%. The sequence was collected from a woman in her 30s in good health and CMV-seropositive. Sequencing was carried out using PBMCs. The J gene is TRBJ2-3, the V gene TRBV27; 9 bases agree with TRBD2. As DNA, the CDR3 is TGTGCCAGCAGTCCGGGACTAGCTGGGGCAGATACGCAGTATTTT. Translating gives CASSPGLAGADTQYF.